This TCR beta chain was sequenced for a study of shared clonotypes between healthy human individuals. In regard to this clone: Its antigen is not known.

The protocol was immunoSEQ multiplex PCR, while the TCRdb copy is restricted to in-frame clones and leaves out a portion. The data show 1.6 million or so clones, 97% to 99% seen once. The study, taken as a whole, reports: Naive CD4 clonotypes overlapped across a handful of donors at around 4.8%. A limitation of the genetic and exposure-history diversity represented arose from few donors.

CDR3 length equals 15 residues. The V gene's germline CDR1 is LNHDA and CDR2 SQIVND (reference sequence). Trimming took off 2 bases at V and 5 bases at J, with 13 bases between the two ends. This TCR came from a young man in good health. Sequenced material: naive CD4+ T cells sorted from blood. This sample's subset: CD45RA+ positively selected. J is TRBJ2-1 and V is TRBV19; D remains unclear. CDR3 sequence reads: CASSISRGKDNEQFF. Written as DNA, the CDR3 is TGTGCCAGTAGTATAAGCCGCGGAAAGGACAATGAGCAGTTCTTC.